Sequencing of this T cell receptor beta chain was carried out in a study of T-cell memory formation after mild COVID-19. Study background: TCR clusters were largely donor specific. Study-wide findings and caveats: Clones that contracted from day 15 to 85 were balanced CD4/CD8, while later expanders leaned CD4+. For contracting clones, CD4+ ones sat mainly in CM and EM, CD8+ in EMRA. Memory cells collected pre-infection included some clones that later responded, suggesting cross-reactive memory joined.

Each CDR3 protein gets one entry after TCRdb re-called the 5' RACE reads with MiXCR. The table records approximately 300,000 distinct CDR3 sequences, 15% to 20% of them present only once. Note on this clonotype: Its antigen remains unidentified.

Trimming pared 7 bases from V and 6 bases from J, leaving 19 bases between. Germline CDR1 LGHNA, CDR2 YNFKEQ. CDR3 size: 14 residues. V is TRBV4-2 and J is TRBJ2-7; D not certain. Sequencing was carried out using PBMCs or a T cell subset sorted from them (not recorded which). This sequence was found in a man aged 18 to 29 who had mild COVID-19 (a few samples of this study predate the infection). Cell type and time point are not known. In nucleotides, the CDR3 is TGTGCCAGCACCACCCCGAGACGACGGAGCGAGCAGTACTTC. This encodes CASTTPRRRSEQYF.